This TCR beta chain was retrieved from a study of T cell responses to AZD1222 COVID-19 vaccine. Germline CDR1 reads MNHEY; CDR2 reads SVGAGI. V lost 5 bases, J lost 4 bases, and 3 bases stayed unmatched. CDR3 size: 14 residues. Clones were read by immunoSEQ multiplex PCR, and TCRdb kept only the in-frame ones, dropping some. The data hold about 120,000 clones, with around 94% observed a single time. Material: peripheral blood, obtained on day 0 of AZD1222 vaccination. The J gene is TRBJ2-1, the V gene TRBV6-5, with 9 bases identical to TRBD2. The receptor's source is an adult in good health. The CDR3 protein is CASSLSGGYNEQFF. The CDR3 region has the DNA TGTGCCAGCAGTCTTAGCGGGGGTTACAATGAGCAGTTCTTC.